This TCR beta chain was sequenced during a study of liver allograft versus peripheral blood T cells. Study as a whole: Transplanted livers and recipients' peripheral blood had their T cell receptor repertoires compared.

This clonotype was recorded many times. TCRdb re-analysed the reads in MiXCR, keeping a single row per CDR3 protein. The table has some 15,000 distinct CDR3 sequences, 25% to 30% seen once; the top ten hold less than 2.5%. The CDR3 spans 13 residues. The V and J ends lost 6 bases and 11 bases, in that order; junction bases with no gene match: 8. Germline CDR1 reads MNHEY; CDR2 reads SMNVEV (reference sequence). This chain joins TRBV27 and TRBJ2-1; 9 bases are a match to TRBD1. This receptor was taken from a human patient who had a liver transplant. The graft donor may have given rise to some T cells. CDR3: CASRPTGGAKQFF. CDR3 in DNA: TGTGCCAGCAGACCCACAGGGGGCGCGAAGCAGTTCTTC.